The sequence of this T cell receptor (beta chain) was determined in a study of CD8+ T cells in alopecia areata. Extracted RNA was reverse transcribed, and the resulting cDNA served as sequencing template. The assay was immunoSEQ multiplex PCR, and TCRdb's table has in-frame clones only and misses some. The sample holds 200,000 to 250,000 clones; roughly two fifths are singletons and the top ten take 0.4% to 0.55%. About this clone: Its antigen is currently unknown.

Treatment defined: oral pan-JAK inhibitor, 5-10 mg twice daily. Trimming removed 5 bases at V and 7 bases at J, with 12 bases between. The CDR3 has 13 residues. In germline, CDR1 is SGDLS, CDR2 YYNGEE. The study's findings and limits: Expanded CD8+ clones among the top 100, as well as scalp clonality, were significantly decreased by tofacitinib. Among patients, TCR sharing was less clear than in mice, a difference possibly due in part to HLA diversity in the patient population.

J is TRBJ2-2 and V is TRBV9; TRBD2 is a possible D gene (5 bases). The receptor's source is a human donor with alopecia areata. The sample was CD4+ T cells sorted from blood, taken around week 30, from a patient treated with tofacitinib. CDR3 coding DNA: TGTGCCAGCAGGAGGGCGGGCGGCGGGGAGCTGTTTTTT. The encoded protein is CASRRAGGGELFF.